This entry lists 19 T cell receptor beta chains sequenced from one sample in a study of T cell responses to AZD1222 COVID-19 vaccine. Only in-frame clones appear in the TCRdb table, and some are missing; sequencing was by immunoSEQ multiplex PCR. The data hold roughly 120,000 clones, with about nine tenths observed a single time. Sequencing was performed on peripheral blood, taken on day 0 of AZD1222 vaccination. Every receptor here comes from an adult in good health.

V and J are TRBV5-1 and TRBJ1-4; weak D call: TRBD1 (5 bases). The CDR3 has 13 amino acids. Germline V gene sequence: CDR1 SGHRS, CDR2 YFSETQ. Trimming removed 4 bases from V and 4 bases from J, with 8 bases in between. CDR3 sequence (DNA): TGCGCCAGCAGCCCTGACAGTAATGAAAAACTGTTTTTT. Amino acids: CASSPDSNEKLFF. Full variable domain (missing parts from reference TRBV5-1 and TRBJ1-4): KAGVTQTPRYLIKTRGQQVTLSCSPISGHRSVSWYQQTPGQGLQFLFEYFSETQRNKGNFPGRFSGRQFSNSRSEMNVSTLELGDSALYLCASSPDSNEKLFFGSGTQLSVL.

The J gene is TRBJ1-3, the V gene TRBV27, with D uncertain. The CDR3 runs to 14 residues. The V end lost 2 bases, the J end lost 1 base, and 6 bases lay between the germline ends. Germline CDR1 is MNHEY and CDR2 is SMNVEV (reference sequence). This chain's CDR3 is CASSLGVSGNTIYF. The CDR3 DNA sequence: TGTGCCAGCAGTTTAGGGGTTTCTGGAAACACCATATATTTT.

V gene TRBV9 combines with J gene TRBJ1-1; no reliable D call. CDR1 SGDLS and CDR2 YYNGEE come from the germline V gene. The CDR3 consists of 13 residues. V lost 4 bases and J 5 bases, leaving 12 bases between the germline ends. This CDR3 is CASSRVGSTEAFF. In nucleotides, the CDR3 is TGTGCCAGCAGCAGAGTTGGAAGTACTGAAGCTTTCTTT.

V usage is TRBV10-3 and J usage is TRBJ2-2, with 9 nucleotides matching TRBD1. V shed 6 bases and J 3 bases; nucleotides not matched to a gene: 8. The germline gives CDR1 ENHRY, CDR2 SYGVKD. The CDR3 extends over 16 amino acids. The CDR3 is CAISADRGVHTGELFF. CDR3 DNA: TGTGCCATCAGCGCGGACAGGGGAGTACACACCGGGGAGCTGTTTTTT.

The V and J genes are TRBV4-1 and TRBJ2-5; TRBD1 matches 7 bases. The CDR3 runs 15 residues. The ends lost 4 bases at V and 5 bases at J; junction bases unmatched: 10. Germline V gives CDR1 MGHRA, CDR2 YSYEKL. CDR3 in amino acids: CASSPIEGAPETQYF. The CDR3 DNA is TGCGCCAGCAGCCCCATCGAGGGGGCTCCGGAGACCCAGTACTTC.

This clone was seen a handful of times. This chain joins TRBV28 and TRBJ1-1, with D possibly TRBD1 on 6 matching bases. Germline assignment: CDR1 MDHEN and CDR2 SYDVKM. The germline V and J ends were trimmed by 6 bases and 2 bases, with 13 bases remaining between them. The CDR3 consists of 14 residues. The CDR3 DNA reads TGTGCCAGCAGAGGATGGGGACAAAACACTGAAGCTTTCTTT. Translated: CASRGWGQNTEAFF.

The gene calls are TRBV4-1 and TRBJ1-2; 8 nucleotides agree with TRBD1. V shed 2 bases and J 6 bases; nucleotides not matched to a gene: 8. CDR1 MGHRA and CDR2 YSYEKL come from the germline V gene. There are 15 residues in the CDR3. The CDR3 region has the DNA TGCGCCAGCAGCCAACGGGACAGGTCTTTTGATGGCTACACCTTC. This encodes CASSQRDRSFDGYTF.

This chain connects TRBV19 to TRBJ1-4, with 10 bases aligning to TRBD1. Germline lookup yields CDR1 LNHDA and CDR2 SQIVND (reference sequence). Trimming at V came to 5 bases and at J to 8 bases, leaving 5 bases not matched to a gene. The length of the CDR3 is 14 residues. CDR3 amino acids: CASSSTGGSEKLFF. The CDR3, as DNA: TGTGCCAGTAGTTCGACAGGGGGCAGCGAAAAACTGTTTTTT.

CDR3 nucleotide sequence: TGTGCCAGCAGCTTAGACAGGGGGTCGAGAGAGACCCAGTACTTC. Translated: CASSLDRGSRETQYF. V is TRBV11-2 and J is TRBJ2-5; 7 bases line up with TRBD1. Unmatched junction bases numbered 5, after V lost 0 bases and J lost 4 bases. This CDR3 has 15 residues. Germline CDR1 is SGHAT and CDR2 is FQNNGV.

This clone showed up just once. The chain employs TRBV9 and TRBJ2-1; D possibly matches TRBD1 or TRBD2 (5 bases each). In germline, CDR1 is SGDLS, CDR2 YYNGEE. The CDR3 covers 15 residues. V was clipped by 0 bases and J by 0 bases, with 7 bases between them. The CDR3 DNA is TGTGCCAGCAGCGTAGGGGGGTACTCCTACAATGAGCAGTTCTTC. Its protein is CASSVGGYSYNEQFF.

The V call is TRBV5-1, the J call TRBJ2-7; 7 bases map to TRBD2. Germline CDR1 and CDR2: SGHRS and YFSETQ. This CDR3 spans 17 amino acids. The junction had 16 bases not matched to a gene; V was cut back by 4 bases and J by 3 bases. This CDR3 is CASSPTISSGPNYEQYF. DNA for the CDR3: TGCGCCAGCAGCCCCACGATAAGTAGCGGGCCCAACTACGAGCAGTACTTC.

The rearrangement uses TRBV7-2 and TRBJ2-3; D ambiguous. V was shortened by 5 bases and J by 2 bases, with 14 bases between the two germline ends. Germline V gene lookup returns CDR1 SGHTA and CDR2 FQGNSA. The CDR3 length is 15 residues. Here the CDR3 reads CASSPEVTYTDTQYF. The CDR3 nucleotides are TGTGCCAGCAGCCCCGAGGTTACCTACACAGATACGCAGTATTTT.

This clone was observed a single time. The CDR3 spells CASSVGLRNQPQHF. The CDR3 DNA sequence: TGTGCCAGCAGCGTGGGCCTACGTAATCAGCCCCAGCATTTT. V usage is TRBV9 and J usage is TRBJ1-5; D gene uncertain. The V end was cut by 2 bases, the J end by 4 bases, with 10 bases between. This CDR3 region has 14 residues. Germline CDR1 and CDR2: SGDLS and YYNGEE.

The CDR3 DNA reads as TGTGCCTGGATGAATGGTAGGGTTTACGAGCAGTACTTC. The encoded protein is CAWMNGRVYEQYF. This chain links TRBV30 with TRBJ2-7; D unresolved. The CDR3 contains 13 residues. Trimming left V 4 bases short and J 4 bases short, with 14 bases between. Germline CDR1 reads GTSNPN; CDR2 reads SVGIG (reference sequence).

The chain is built from TRBV15 and TRBJ1-3; 7 bases are a match to TRBD1. Trimming at V came to 1 base and at J to 2 bases, leaving 11 bases not matched to a gene. This CDR3 spans 18 amino acids. Germline lookup yields CDR1 LNHNV and CDR2 YYDKDF (reference sequence). The DNA of the CDR3 is TGTGCCACCAGCAGAGCTGGGACAGCTGGAGGGGCTGGAAACACCATATATTTT. This gives the protein CATSRAGTAGGAGNTIYF.

CDR3 sequence reads: CASSLRASGGAEQFF. The CDR3 coding sequence is TGTGCCAGCAGCTTAAGGGCTAGCGGGGGGGCTGAGCAGTTCTTC. This rearrangement joins TRBV13 to TRBJ2-1; 12 nucleotides match TRBD2. CDR1 is PRHDT and CDR2 is FYEKMQ in the germline V gene (reference sequence). The CDR3 loop spans 15 amino acids. V shed 2 bases, J shed 9 bases, and the junction held 5 bases outside the gene matches.

This rearrangement joins TRBV7-2 to TRBJ2-7; perhaps TRBD2 as D (6 bases). The CDR3 has 13 amino acids. Trimming cost V 4 bases and J 1 base, with 8 bases left between them. Germline CDR1 and CDR2: SGHTA and FQGNSA. The CDR3 reads CASSWGVSYEQYF. The CDR3 bases are TGTGCCAGCAGCTGGGGGGTTTCCTACGAGCAGTACTTC.

This chain uses TRBV19 with TRBJ2-7, with D hard to call. CDR3 length: 16 residues. Germline values: CDR1 LNHDA, CDR2 SQIVND (reference sequence). The V end lost 2 bases, the J end lost 1 base, and 15 bases lay between the germline ends. CDR3 region: CASSITSGGSSYEQYF. CDR3 nucleotide sequence: TGTGCCAGTAGTATAACTTCAGGCGGATCTTCCTACGAGCAGTACTTC.

A few counts support this clone. This sequence joins TRBV6-5 and TRBJ1-4; 7 nucleotides line up with TRBD1. V lost 3 bases and J lost 7; bases outside the gene matches: 11. CDR3 size: 16 residues. From germline, CDR1 is MNHEY and CDR2 SVGAGI. Written as DNA, the CDR3 is TGTGCCAGCAGTTATACCCTCGGGACAGTTAGTGAAAAACTGTTTTTT. Translated: CASSYTLGTVSEKLFF.